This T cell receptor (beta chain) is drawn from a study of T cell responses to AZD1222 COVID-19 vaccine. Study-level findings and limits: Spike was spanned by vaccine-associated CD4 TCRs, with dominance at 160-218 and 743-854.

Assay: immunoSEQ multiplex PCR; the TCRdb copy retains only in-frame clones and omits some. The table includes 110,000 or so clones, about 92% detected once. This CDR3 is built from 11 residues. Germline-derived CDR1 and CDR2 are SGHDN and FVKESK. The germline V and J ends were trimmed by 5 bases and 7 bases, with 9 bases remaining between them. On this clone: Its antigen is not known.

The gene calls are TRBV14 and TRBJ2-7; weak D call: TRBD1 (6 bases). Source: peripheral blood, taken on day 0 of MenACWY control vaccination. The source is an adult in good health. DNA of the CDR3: TGTGCCAGCAGCGGGGGCCGGGAGCAGTACTTC. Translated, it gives CASSGGREQYF.